This T cell receptor (beta chain) was recovered during a study of T cell responses to AZD1222 COVID-19 vaccine. Method: immunoSEQ multiplex PCR; TCRdb's copy keeps in-frame clones and lacks some. The data hold 150,000 to 200,000 clones, with 85% to 95% observed a single time. Sequencing used peripheral blood, obtained 28 days after the second AZD1222 dose. This TCR was recovered from an adult who received the AZD1222 COVID-19 vaccine.

In DNA, the CDR3 is TGTGCCAGCAGCGCTAGCGGGACGGTCAATGAGCAGTTCTTC. Protein sequence: CASSASGTVNEQFF. The chain is built from TRBV28 and TRBJ2-1; TRBD2 matches 9 bases. The germline gives CDR1 MDHEN, CDR2 SYDVKM. J gave up 6 bases and V 6 bases, and 6 bases lay outside the gene matches. This CDR3 has 14 amino acids.